Sequencing of this T cell receptor (beta chain) was carried out in a study of response to subunit inactivated influenza vaccine. Study findings and constraints: There was a suggestion from the authors that each seasonal influenza vaccination recruits few new T cells.

Unmatched junction bases numbered 19, after V lost 5 bases and J lost 1 base. CDR1 and CDR2 (germline): LNHDA, SQIVND (reference sequence). The CDR3 totals 21 residues. TCRdb re-called the RT-PCR reads through MiXCR, storing one row per CDR3 protein. The sample has around 480,000 distinct CDR3 sequences, more than 15% seen once; the top ten hold 3%. About this clonotype: Antigen specificity is unknown.

The sample in question was CD4+ T cells sorted from PBMCs, obtained less than 30 months after vaccination. The J gene is TRBJ2-6, the V gene TRBV19; TRBD1 matches 8 bases. This TCR derives from a man in his fifties or sixties who received an inactivated influenza vaccine. CDR3 DNA sequence: TGTGCCAGTAGTGCGAAGGGACAGGTATCGCTATTGGGGTCTGGGGCCAACGTCCTGACTTTC. Its protein product is CASSAKGQVSLLGSGANVLTF.